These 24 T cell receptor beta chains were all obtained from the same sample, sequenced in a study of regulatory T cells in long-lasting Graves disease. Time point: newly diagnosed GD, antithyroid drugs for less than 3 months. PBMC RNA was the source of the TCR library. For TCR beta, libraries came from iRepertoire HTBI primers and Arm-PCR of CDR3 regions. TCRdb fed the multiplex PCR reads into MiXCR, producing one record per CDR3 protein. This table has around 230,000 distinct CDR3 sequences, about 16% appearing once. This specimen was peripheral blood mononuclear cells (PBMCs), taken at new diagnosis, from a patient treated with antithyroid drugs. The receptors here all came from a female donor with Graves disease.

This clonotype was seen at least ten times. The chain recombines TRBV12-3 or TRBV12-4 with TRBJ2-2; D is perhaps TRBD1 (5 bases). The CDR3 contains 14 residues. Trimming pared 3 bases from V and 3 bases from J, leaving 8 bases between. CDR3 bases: TGTGCCAGCAGTTTTCAAGGGGACACCGGGGAGCTGTTTTTT. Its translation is CASSFQGDTGELFF.

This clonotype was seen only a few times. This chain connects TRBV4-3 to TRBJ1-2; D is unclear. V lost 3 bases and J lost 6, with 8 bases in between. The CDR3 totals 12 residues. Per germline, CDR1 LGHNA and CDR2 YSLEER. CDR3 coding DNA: TGCGCCAGCAGCCATTCCGGGGATGGCTACACCTTC. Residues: CASSHSGDGYTF.

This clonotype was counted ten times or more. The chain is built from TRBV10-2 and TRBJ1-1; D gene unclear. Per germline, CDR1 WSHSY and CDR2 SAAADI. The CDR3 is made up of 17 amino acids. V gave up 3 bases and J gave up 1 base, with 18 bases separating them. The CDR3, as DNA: TGCGCCAGCAGTGACGTTCAGGAGCTACGGGGGAACACTGAAGCTTTCTTT. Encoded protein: CASSDVQELRGNTEAFF.

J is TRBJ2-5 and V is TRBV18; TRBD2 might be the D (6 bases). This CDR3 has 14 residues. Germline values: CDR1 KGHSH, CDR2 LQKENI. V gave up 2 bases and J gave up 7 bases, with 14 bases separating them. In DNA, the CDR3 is TGTGCCAGCTCACCAGGCGGGGAAGTATTGACCCAGTACTTC. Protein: CASSPGGEVLTQYF.

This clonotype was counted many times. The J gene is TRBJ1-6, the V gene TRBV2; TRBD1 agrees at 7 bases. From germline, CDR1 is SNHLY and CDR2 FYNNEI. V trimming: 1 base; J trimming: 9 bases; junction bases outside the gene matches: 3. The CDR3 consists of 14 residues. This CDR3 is CASSEDRGGSPLHF. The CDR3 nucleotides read TGTGCCAGCAGTGAAGACAGGGGAGGTTCACCCCTCCACTTT.

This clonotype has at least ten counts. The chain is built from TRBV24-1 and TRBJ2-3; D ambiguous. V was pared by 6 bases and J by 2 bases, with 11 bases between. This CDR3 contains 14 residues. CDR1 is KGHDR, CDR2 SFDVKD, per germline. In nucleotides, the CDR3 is TGTGCCACCAGTACAGAAGCTTACACAGATACGCAGTATTTT. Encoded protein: CATSTEAYTDTQYF.

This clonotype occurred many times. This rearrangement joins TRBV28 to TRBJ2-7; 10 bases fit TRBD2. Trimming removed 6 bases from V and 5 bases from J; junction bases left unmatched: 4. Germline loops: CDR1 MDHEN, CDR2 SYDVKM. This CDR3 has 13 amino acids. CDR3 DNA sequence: TGTGCCAGCAGCACGGGACTAGCGAACGAGCAGTACTTC. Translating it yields CASSTGLANEQYF. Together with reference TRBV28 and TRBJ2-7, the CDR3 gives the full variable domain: DVKVTQSSRYLVKRTGEKVFLECVQDMDHENMFWYRQDPGLGLRLIYFSYDVKMKEKGDIPEGYSVSREKKERFSLILESASTNQTSMYLCASSTGLANEQYFGPGTRLTVT.

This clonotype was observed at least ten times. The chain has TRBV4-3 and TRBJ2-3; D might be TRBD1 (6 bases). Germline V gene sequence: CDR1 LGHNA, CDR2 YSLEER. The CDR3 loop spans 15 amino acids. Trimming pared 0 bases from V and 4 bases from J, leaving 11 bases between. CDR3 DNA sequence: TGCGCCAGCAGCCAAGACCGCGGACAGTCAGATACGCAGTATTTT. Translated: CASSQDRGQSDTQYF.

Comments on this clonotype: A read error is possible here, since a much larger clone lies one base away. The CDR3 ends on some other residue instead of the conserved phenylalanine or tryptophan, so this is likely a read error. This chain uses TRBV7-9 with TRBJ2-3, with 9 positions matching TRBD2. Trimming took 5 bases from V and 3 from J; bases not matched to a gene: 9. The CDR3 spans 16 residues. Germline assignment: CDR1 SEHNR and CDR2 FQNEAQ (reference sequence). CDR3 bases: TGTGCCAGCAGCCCCCGACTAGCGGAAACGACAGATACGCAGTATGTT. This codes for CASSPRLAETTDTQYV.

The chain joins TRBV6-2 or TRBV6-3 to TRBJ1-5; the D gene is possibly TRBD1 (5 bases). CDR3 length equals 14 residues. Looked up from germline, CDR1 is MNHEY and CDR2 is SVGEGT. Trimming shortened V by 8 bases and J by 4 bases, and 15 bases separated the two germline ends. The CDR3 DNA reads TGTGCCAGCGGCCCTCGGGGGGGTAATCAGCCCCAGCATTTT. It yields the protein CASGPRGGNQPQHF.

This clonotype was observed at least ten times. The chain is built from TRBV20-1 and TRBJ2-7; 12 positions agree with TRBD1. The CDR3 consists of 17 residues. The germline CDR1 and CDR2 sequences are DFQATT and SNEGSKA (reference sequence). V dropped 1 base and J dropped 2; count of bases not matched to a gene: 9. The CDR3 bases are TGCAGTGCTAGAGTCGAAGGGGGACAGGGGGCGCCCTACGAGCAGTACTTC. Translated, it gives CSARVEGGQGAPYEQYF.

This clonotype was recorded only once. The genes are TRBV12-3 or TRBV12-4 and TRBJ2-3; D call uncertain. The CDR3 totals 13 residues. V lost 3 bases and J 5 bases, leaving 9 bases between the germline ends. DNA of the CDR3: TGTGCCAGCAGTTTTTGGGCAGGAGATACGCAGTATTTT. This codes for CASSFWAGDTQYF.

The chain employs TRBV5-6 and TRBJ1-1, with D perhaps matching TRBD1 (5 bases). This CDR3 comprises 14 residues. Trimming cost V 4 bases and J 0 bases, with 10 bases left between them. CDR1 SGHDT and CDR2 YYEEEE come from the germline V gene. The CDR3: CASSAGTVNTEAFF. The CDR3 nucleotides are TGTGCCAGCAGCGCCGGGACCGTGAACACTGAAGCTTTCTTT.

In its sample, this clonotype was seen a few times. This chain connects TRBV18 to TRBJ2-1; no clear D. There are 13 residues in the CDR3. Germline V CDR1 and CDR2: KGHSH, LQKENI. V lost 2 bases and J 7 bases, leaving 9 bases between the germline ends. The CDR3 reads CASSPTSTNEQFF. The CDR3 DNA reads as TGTGCCAGCTCACCAACGAGTACTAATGAGCAGTTCTTC.

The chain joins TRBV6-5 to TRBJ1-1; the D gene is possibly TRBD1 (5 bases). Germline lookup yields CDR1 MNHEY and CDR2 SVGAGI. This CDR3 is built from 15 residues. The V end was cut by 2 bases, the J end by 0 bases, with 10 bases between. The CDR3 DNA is TGTGCCAGCAGTTACCAGGGACGGATGAACACTGAAGCTTTCTTT. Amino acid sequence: CASSYQGRMNTEAFF.

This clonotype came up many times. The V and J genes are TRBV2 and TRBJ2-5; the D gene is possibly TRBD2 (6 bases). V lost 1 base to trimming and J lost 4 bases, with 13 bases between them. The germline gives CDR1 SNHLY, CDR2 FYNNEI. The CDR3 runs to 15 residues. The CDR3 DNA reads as TGTGCCAGCAGTGAAGTGGCGGGGTGGGGAGAGACCCAGTACTTC. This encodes CASSEVAGWGETQYF.

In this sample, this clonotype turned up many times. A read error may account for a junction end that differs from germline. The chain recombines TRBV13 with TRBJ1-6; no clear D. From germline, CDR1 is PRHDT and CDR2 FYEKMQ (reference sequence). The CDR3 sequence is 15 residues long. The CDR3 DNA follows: TGTGCCAGCAACTTAGGCCTGGGGAATAATTCACCCCTCCACTTT. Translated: CASNLGLGNNSPLHF.

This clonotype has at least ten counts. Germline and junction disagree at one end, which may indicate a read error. CDR3 sequence: CASSPRSGRGGF. CDR3 sequence (DNA): TGTGCCAGCAGCCCCCGAAGCGGGAGGGGGGGGTTC. The genes are TRBV12-3 or TRBV12-4 and TRBJ2-5; 10 bases are shared with TRBD2. This CDR3 is 12 amino acids long.

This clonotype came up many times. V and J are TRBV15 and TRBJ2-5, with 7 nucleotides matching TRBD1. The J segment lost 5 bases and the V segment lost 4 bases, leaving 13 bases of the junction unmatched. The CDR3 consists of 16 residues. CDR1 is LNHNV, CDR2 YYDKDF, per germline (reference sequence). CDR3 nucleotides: TGTGCCACCAGCACCTCGACCGGGACAGTGCGGGAGACCCAGTACTTC. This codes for CATSTSTGTVRETQYF.

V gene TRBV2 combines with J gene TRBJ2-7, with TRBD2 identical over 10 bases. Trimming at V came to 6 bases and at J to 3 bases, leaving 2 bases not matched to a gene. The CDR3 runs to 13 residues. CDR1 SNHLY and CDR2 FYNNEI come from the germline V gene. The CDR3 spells CASSEREGYEQYF. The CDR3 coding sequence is TGTGCCAGCAGCGAGCGGGAGGGCTACGAGCAGTACTTC.

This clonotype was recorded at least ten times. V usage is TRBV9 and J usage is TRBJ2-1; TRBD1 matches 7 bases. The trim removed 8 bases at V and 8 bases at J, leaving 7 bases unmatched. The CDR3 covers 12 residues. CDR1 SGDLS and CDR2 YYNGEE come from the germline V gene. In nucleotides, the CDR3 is TGTGCCAGTCAGGGGGATAGTGATGAGCAGTTCTTC. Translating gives CASQGDSDEQFF.

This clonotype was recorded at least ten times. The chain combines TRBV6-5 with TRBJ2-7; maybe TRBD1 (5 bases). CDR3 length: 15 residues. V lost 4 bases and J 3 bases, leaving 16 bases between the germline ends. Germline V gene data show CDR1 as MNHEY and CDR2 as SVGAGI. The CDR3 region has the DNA TGTGCCAGCAGTTTGGACATCCCAACAAACTACGAGCAGTACTTC. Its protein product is CASSLDIPTNYEQYF.

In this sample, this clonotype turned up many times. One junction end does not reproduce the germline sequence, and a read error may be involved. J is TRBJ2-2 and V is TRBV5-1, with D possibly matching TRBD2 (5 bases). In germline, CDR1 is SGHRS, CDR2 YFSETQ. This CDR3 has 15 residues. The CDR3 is CASSLGGLNTGELFF. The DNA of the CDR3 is TGTGCCAGCAGCTTAGGTGGACTCAACACCGGGGAGCTGTTTTTT. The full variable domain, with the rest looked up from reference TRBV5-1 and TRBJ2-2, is KAGVTQTPRYLIKTRGQQVTLSCSPISGHRSVSWYQQTPGQGLQFLFEYFSETQRNKGNFPGRFSGRQFSNSRSEMNVSTLELGDSALYLCASSLGGLNTGELFFGEGSRLTVL.

The chain's CDR3 is CASSETGYEQYF. The CDR3 DNA is TGTGCCAGCAGTGAAACGGGCTACGAGCAGTACTTC. The chain combines TRBV2 with TRBJ2-7; D call uncertain. V dropped 2 bases and J dropped 3 bases, with 5 bases sitting between them. The germline V gene encodes CDR1 SNHLY and CDR2 FYNNEI. The CDR3 loop spans 12 amino acids.